These 32 T cell receptor beta chains were all obtained from the same sample, sequenced in a study of STAT5B mutations in CD4+ large granular lymphocyte leukemia. TCRdb keeps only in-frame clones here, not all; method: immunoSEQ multiplex PCR. The data hold roughly 30,000 clones, with roughly 82% observed a single time. The specimen sequenced was CD4+ T cells from blood buffy coats. These receptors were obtained from a human donor in good health.

V and J are TRBV5-4 and TRBJ1-1; D not certain. The CDR3 is 13 residues long. The germline V gene has CDR1 SGHNT and CDR2 YYREEE (reference sequence). Trimming removed 3 bases from V and 5 bases from J, with 11 bases in between. Written as DNA, the CDR3 is TGTGCCAGCAGCTCAGACGTCAGGACTGAAGCTTTCTTT. Translated, it gives CASSSDVRTEAFF.

The rearrangement links TRBV7-2 to TRBJ2-7; 10 nucleotides match TRBD1. V lost 1 base to trimming and J lost 2 bases; unmatched junction nucleotides: 2. The CDR3 covers 15 residues. The V gene's germline CDR1 is SGHTA and CDR2 FQGNSA. CDR3 amino acids: CASSLETGGPYEQYF. The CDR3, as DNA: TGTGCCAGCAGCTTAGAGACAGGGGGCCCCTACGAGCAGTACTTC.

The V gene is TRBV19, the J gene TRBJ1-1; D is unresolved. The CDR3 runs to 13 residues. The germline V gene encodes CDR1 LNHDA and CDR2 SQIVND (reference sequence). V was pared by 7 bases and J by 1 base, with 10 bases between. The DNA for the CDR3 is TGTGCCAGTATACCCGCTTGGAACACTGAAGCTTTCTTT. Its translation is CASIPAWNTEAFF. Supplemented by reference TRBV19 and TRBJ1-1, the full variable domain reads DGGITQSPKYLFRKEGQNVTLSCEQNLNHDAMYWYRQDPGQGLRLIYYSQIVNDFQKGDIAEGYSVSREKKESFPLTVTSAQKNPTAFYLCASIPAWNTEAFFGQGTRLTVV.

The rearrangement joins TRBV30 to TRBJ2-4; TRBD2 matches 12 bases. In germline, CDR1 is GTSNPN, CDR2 SVGIG (reference sequence). V trimming: 2 bases; J trimming: 1 base; junction bases outside the gene matches: 9. This CDR3 contains 18 residues. CDR3 sequence (DNA): TGTGCCTGGAGTACCCCTAGCGGGGGGGCCGGGGCCAAAAACATTCAGTACTTC. Its translation is CAWSTPSGGAGAKNIQYF.

This clone was recorded once. The chain couples TRBV5-1 to TRBJ1-1, with TRBD1 matching over 8 bases. The CDR3 contains 14 residues. V lost 7 bases to trimming and J lost 8 bases; unmatched junction nucleotides: 13. Per the germline V gene, CDR1 is SGHRS and CDR2 is YFSETQ. The CDR3 loop reads CASSSGTGLTEAFF. DNA for the CDR3: TGCGCCAGCTCCTCCGGGACAGGACTAACGGAAGCTTTCTTT.

The chain combines TRBV6-1 with TRBJ1-2; no clear D. Trimming stripped 0 bases from V and 4 bases from J, with 9 bases between. The CDR3 has 14 residues. In germline, CDR1 is MNHNS, CDR2 SASEGT. CDR3 coding DNA: TGTGCCAGCAGTGAAGCTCCCCGGGTCTATGGCTACACCTTC. It translates to CASSEAPRVYGYTF.

This rearrangement joins TRBV7-6 to TRBJ2-3; D might be TRBD2 (7 bases). The CDR3 runs 18 residues. Between the trimmed V and J ends, which lost 5 bases and 1 base, there was a span of 22 bases. Germline V lookup: CDR1 SGHVS, CDR2 FNYEAQ. The CDR3 spells CASSLTTWGGPGTDTQYF. In DNA form, the CDR3 reads TGTGCCAGCAGCCTAACCACCTGGGGGGGCCCGGGCACAGATACGCAGTATTTT.

This clone appeared a single time. The V gene is TRBV4-1, the J gene TRBJ2-1, with a possible D match to TRBD2 (6 bases). Trimming left V 0 bases short and J 2 bases short, with 8 bases between. This CDR3 has 15 residues. CDR1 is MGHRA and CDR2 is YSYEKL in the germline V gene. CDR3 sequence reads: CASSQERTTYNEQFF. The CDR3 DNA follows: TGCGCCAGCAGCCAAGAGCGGACTACCTACAATGAGCAGTTCTTC.

The chain links TRBV10-1 to TRBJ2-1, with a weak D call TRBD1 (5 bases). The length of the CDR3 is 13 residues. Trimming removed 8 bases from V and 5 bases from J, with 13 bases in between. Germline V lookup: CDR1 WNHNN, CDR2 SYGVQD (reference sequence). The CDR3 region is CASATGPHNEQFF. The CDR3 region has the DNA TGCGCCAGCGCAACAGGACCCCACAATGAGCAGTTCTTC.

The chain links TRBV5-4 to TRBJ1-4; 7 bases match TRBD1. Germline values: CDR1 SGHNT, CDR2 YYREEE (reference sequence). After removal of 4 bases from V and 7 bases from J, the junction contained 10 bases not matched to a gene. CDR3 length equals 15 residues. CDR3: CASSARTGPLEKLFF. For the CDR3, the DNA is TGTGCCAGCAGCGCCCGGACAGGTCCACTTGAAAAACTGTTTTTT.

The genes are TRBV7-2 and TRBJ2-5, with 7 bases aligning to TRBD2. CDR1 and CDR2 from the germline V gene are SGHTA and FQGNSA. This CDR3 spans 15 amino acids. With 1 base clipped from V and 5 bases from J, the junction kept 7 bases outside the gene matches. Here the CDR3 DNA reads TGTGCCAGCAGCTTAGATGGCCGTAGCGGGGAGACCCAGTACTTC. This gives the protein CASSLDGRSGETQYF.

The chain carries TRBV27 and TRBJ2-2; D possibly uses TRBD1 or TRBD2 (5 bases each). The germline V and J ends were trimmed by 6 bases and 4 bases, with 18 bases remaining between them. Germline CDR1 MNHEY, CDR2 SMNVEV (reference sequence). CDR3 length: 16 residues. The CDR3 here is CASRPRGAAGTGELFF. The DNA for the CDR3 is TGTGCCAGCAGACCAAGAGGGGCGGCGGGCACCGGGGAGCTGTTTTTT.

V gene TRBV4-1 combines with J gene TRBJ2-7; 8 nucleotides match TRBD1. Germline V lookup: CDR1 MGHRA, CDR2 YSYEKL. The CDR3 spans 16 residues. V dropped 4 bases and J dropped 3; count of bases not matched to a gene: 11. CDR3 sequence (DNA): TGCGCCAGCAGCCGGGCAGGACAGGGAAAACTCTACGAGCAGTACTTC. It translates to CASSRAGQGKLYEQYF.

The chain uses TRBV19 and TRBJ2-2, with 9 positions matching TRBD1. Germline CDR1 LNHDA, CDR2 SQIVND (reference sequence). The CDR3 is 16 residues long. The ends lost 7 bases at V and 7 bases at J; junction bases unmatched: 13. The CDR3 DNA reads as TGTGCCAGTACCCCTACCCGGGACAGGGCTGGCGGGGAGCTGTTTTTT. Encoded protein: CASTPTRDRAGGELFF.

This clone was detected once. In this CDR3 the conserved last residue, phenylalanine or tryptophan, is missing, so a read error is likely. The limits of the CDR3 on the DNA are not certain, so only TCRdb's listed CDR3 is given. CDR3 sequence reads: CASRPTSGSVL. The chain couples TRBV6-4 to TRBJ2-4; the D call of TRBD2 is as the table states it, not checked on the DNA. Germline V CDR1 and CDR2: MRHNA, SNTAGT. From its first to its last residue, the CDR3 has 11 amino acids.

The sample holds one count of this clone. This rearrangement joins TRBV5-6 to TRBJ2-3, with D tentatively TRBD1 (6 bases). CDR1 and CDR2 from the germline V gene are SGHDT and YYEEEE. CDR3 length equals 16 residues. V dropped 1 base and J dropped 2 bases, with 14 bases sitting between them. The CDR3 region has the DNA TGTGCCAGCAGCTTGTGGACAGCCCTCTACACAGATACGCAGTATTTT. It specifies CASSLWTALYTDTQYF. Drawing the rest from reference TRBV5-6 and TRBJ2-3, the complete variable domain is DAGVTQSPTHLIKTRGQQVTLRCSPKSGHDTVSWYQQALGQGPQFIFQYYEEEERQRGNFPDRFSGHQFPNYSSELNVNALLLGDSALYLCASSLWTALYTDTQYFGPGTRLTVL.

V is TRBV11-3 and J is TRBJ1-1; no firm D call. Trimming cost V 3 bases and J 1 base, with 3 bases left between them. The CDR3 sequence is 12 residues long. The germline CDR1 and CDR2 sequences are SGHNT and YENEEA. CDR3 nucleotides: TGTGCCAGCAGCTTTGGGAACACTGAAGCTTTCTTT. Translated: CASSFGNTEAFF.

This rearrangement joins TRBV15 to TRBJ2-5; 8 positions agree with TRBD1. Germline V gene data show CDR1 as LNHNV and CDR2 as YYDKDF (reference sequence). CDR3 length: 14 amino acids. Trimming cost V 1 base and J 4 bases; bases outside gene matches: 2. The CDR3 nucleotides are TGTGCCACCAGCAGAGGAACAGGGGGAGAGACCCAGTACTTC. Translated, it gives CATSRGTGGETQYF. Supplemented by reference TRBV15 and TRBJ2-5, the full variable domain reads DAMVIQNPRYQVTQFGKPVTLSCSQTLNHNVMYWYQQKSSQAPKLLFHYYDKDFNNEADTPDNFQSRRPNTSFCFLDIRSPGLGDTAMYLCATSRGTGGETQYFGPGTRLLVL.

The chain joins TRBV14 to TRBJ2-3, with unresolved D. The CDR3 contains 16 residues. The ends were cut back, 3 bases at V and 2 bases at J, with 15 bases in the middle. Germline V gene sequence: CDR1 SGHDN, CDR2 FVKESK. The chain's CDR3 is CASSQRRLPYTDTQYF. CDR3 DNA: TGTGCCAGCAGCCAGAGGCGACTCCCTTACACAGATACGCAGTATTTT.

The chain is built from TRBV27 and TRBJ1-1, with 7 bases fitting TRBD1. Germline-derived CDR1 and CDR2 are MNHEY and SMNVEV (reference sequence). After removal of 6 bases from V and 7 bases from J, the junction contained 8 bases not matched to a gene. The CDR3 contains 13 residues. The CDR3 reads CASSRQGWGEAFF. CDR3 nucleotide sequence: TGTGCCAGCAGCAGACAGGGATGGGGTGAAGCTTTCTTT.

The rearrangement uses TRBV5-4 and TRBJ1-2; TRBD1 is a possible D gene (5 bases). This CDR3 contains 18 residues. The germline gives CDR1 SGHNT, CDR2 YYREEE (reference sequence). V was pared by 1 base and J by 3 bases, with 22 bases between. CDR3 protein: CASSLPLAGRGADYGYTF. CDR3 sequence (DNA): TGTGCCAGCAGCTTGCCCCTGGCGGGGAGGGGCGCCGACTATGGCTACACCTTC. The complete variable domain, with remaining parts taken from reference TRBV5-4 and TRBJ1-2, reads ETGVTQSPTHLIKTRGQQVTLRCSSQSGHNTVSWYQQALGQGPQFIFQYYREEENGRGNFPPRFSGLQFPNYSSELNVNALELDDSALYLCASSLPLAGRGADYGYTFGSGTRLTVV.

This clone was picked up one time. The chain links TRBV11-1 to TRBJ2-7; 8 positions agree with TRBD2. Germline values: CDR1 SGHAT, CDR2 FQDESV (reference sequence). This CDR3 is built from 14 residues. V gave up 2 bases and J gave up 5 bases; unmatched junction bases: 5. The CDR3 region has the DNA TGTGCCAGCAGCTTAACCCGGGGGGGCCACGAGCAGTACTTC. Translating it yields CASSLTRGGHEQYF.

This clone was seen just once. The rearrangement uses TRBV7-8 and TRBJ2-7; D is perhaps TRBD1 or TRBD2 (5 bases each). CDR3 length: 15 amino acids. The germline CDR1 and CDR2 sequences are SGHVS and FQNEAQ. Trimming pared 5 bases from V and 3 bases from J, leaving 17 bases between. CDR3 bases: TGTGCCAGCAGCCCCCGGAGAGGGGCGGTCTACGAGCAGTACTTC. Residues: CASSPRRGAVYEQYF.

This clone was observed a handful of times. V and J are TRBV30 and TRBJ1-1; TRBD1 matches 7 bases. Looked up from germline, CDR1 is GTSNPN and CDR2 is SVGIG (reference sequence). V lost 5 bases, J lost 6 bases, and 12 bases stayed unmatched. The CDR3 is 14 residues long. CDR3 sequence (DNA): TGTGCCTGGGGGCGAACAGGGGTCGGGGCTGAAGCTTTCTTT. Protein sequence: CAWGRTGVGAEAFF.

V and J are TRBV4-1 and TRBJ1-2; 7 bases align to TRBD1. In germline, CDR1 is MGHRA, CDR2 YSYEKL. The CDR3 loop spans 14 amino acids. The V segment lost 0 bases and the J segment 5 bases; nucleotides outside the gene matches: 3. CDR3 amino acids: CASSQDPGGYGYTF. The CDR3 DNA follows: TGCGCCAGCAGCCAAGATCCAGGGGGGTATGGCTACACCTTC.

This rearrangement joins TRBV7-2 to TRBJ2-7; D is uncertain. Between the trimmed V and J ends, which lost 3 bases and 1 base, there was a span of 22 bases. This CDR3 has 18 residues. Looked up from germline, CDR1 is SGHTA and CDR2 is FQGNSA. As DNA, the CDR3 is TGTGCCAGCAGCTTTGCAGACGGCGTATTAAGGCCATCCTACGAGCAGTACTTC. Translation gives CASSFADGVLRPSYEQYF.

This clone has only a few counts. This rearrangement joins TRBV9 to TRBJ1-1; no firm D call. This CDR3 spans 15 amino acids. The ends were cut back, 2 bases at V and 4 bases at J, with 15 bases in the middle. Germline CDR1 SGDLS, CDR2 YYNGEE. The CDR3 coding sequence is TGTGCCAGCAGCGTGGGCCCCTGGCGGGGCACTGAAGCTTTCTTT. Residues: CASSVGPWRGTEAFF.

This clone was detected only a few times. The chain recombines TRBV29-1 with TRBJ2-7; 9 bases are shared with TRBD1. V gave up 5 bases and J gave up 6 bases; unmatched junction bases: 8. Germline values: CDR1 SQVTM, CDR2 ANQGSEA. CDR3 length: 13 amino acids. The CDR3 reads CSVIRTGEGEQYF. CDR3 in DNA: TGCAGCGTTATAAGGACAGGGGAGGGCGAGCAGTACTTC.

The CDR3 reads CASSARTGGHNEQYF. In nucleotides, the CDR3 is TGTGCCAGCAGCGCTCGAACAGGGGGTCATAACGAGCAGTACTTC. The chain uses TRBV11-2 and TRBJ2-7, with 8 nucleotides matching TRBD1. The CDR3 totals 15 residues. The J segment lost 5 bases and the V segment lost 5 bases, leaving 11 bases of the junction unmatched. Per germline, CDR1 SGHAT and CDR2 FQNNGV.

The genes are TRBV5-6 and TRBJ1-5; D unresolved. The CDR3 is made up of 15 amino acids. Per germline, CDR1 SGHDT and CDR2 YYEEEE. Between the trimmed V and J ends, which lost 4 bases and 1 base, there was a span of 12 bases. The CDR3 nucleotides read TGTGCCAGCAGCATAGGACCGTGGAGCAATCAGCCCCAGCATTTT. Amino acid sequence: CASSIGPWSNQPQHF. The complete variable domain, with remaining parts taken from reference TRBV5-6 and TRBJ1-5, reads DAGVTQSPTHLIKTRGQQVTLRCSPKSGHDTVSWYQQALGQGPQFIFQYYEEEERQRGNFPDRFSGHQFPNYSSELNVNALLLGDSALYLCASSIGPWSNQPQHFGDGTRLSIL.

This clone has just one count. The gene calls are TRBV29-1 and TRBJ2-1; the D gene is possibly TRBD2 (6 bases). Germline CDR1 and CDR2: SQVTM and ANQGSEA. This CDR3 is built from 14 residues. V shed 6 bases and J shed 0 bases, with 12 bases lying between them. CDR3 region: CSVPGGSSYNEQFF. In nucleotides, the CDR3 is TGCAGCGTCCCCGGGGGAAGCTCCTACAATGAGCAGTTCTTC.

The chain uses TRBV5-1 and TRBJ1-4; D perhaps matches TRBD1 (5 bases). Trimming removed 2 bases at V and 0 bases at J, with 8 bases between. This CDR3 spans 15 amino acids. Germline CDR1 and CDR2: SGHRS and YFSETQ. CDR3 DNA sequence: TGCGCCAGCAGCTTTCTGGGGGCAACTAATGAAAAACTGTTTTTT. Its translation: CASSFLGATNEKLFF.